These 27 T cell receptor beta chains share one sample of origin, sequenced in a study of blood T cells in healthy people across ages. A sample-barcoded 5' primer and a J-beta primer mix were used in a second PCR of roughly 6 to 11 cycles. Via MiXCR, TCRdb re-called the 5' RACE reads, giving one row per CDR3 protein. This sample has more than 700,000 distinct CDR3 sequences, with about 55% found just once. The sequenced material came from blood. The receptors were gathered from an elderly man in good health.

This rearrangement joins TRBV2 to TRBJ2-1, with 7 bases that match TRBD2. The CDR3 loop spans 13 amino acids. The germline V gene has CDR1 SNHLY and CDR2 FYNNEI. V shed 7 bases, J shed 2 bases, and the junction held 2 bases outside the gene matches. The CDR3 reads CASNGGTYNEQFF. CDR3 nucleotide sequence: TGTGCCAGCAACGGGGGGACCTACAATGAGCAGTTCTTC. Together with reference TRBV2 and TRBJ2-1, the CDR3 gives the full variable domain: EPEVTQTPSHQVTQMGQEVILRCVPISNHLYFYWYRQILGQKVEFLVSFYNNEISEKSEIFDDQFSVERPDGSNFTLKIRSTKLEDSAMYFCASNGGTYNEQFFGPGTRLTVL.

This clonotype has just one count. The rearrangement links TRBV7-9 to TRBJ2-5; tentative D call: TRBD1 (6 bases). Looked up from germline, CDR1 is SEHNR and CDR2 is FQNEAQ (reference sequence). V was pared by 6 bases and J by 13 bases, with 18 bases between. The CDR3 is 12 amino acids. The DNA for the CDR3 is TGTGCCAGCAGTCAGCCGGGACAACCGCTGTACTTC. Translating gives CASSQPGQPLYF.

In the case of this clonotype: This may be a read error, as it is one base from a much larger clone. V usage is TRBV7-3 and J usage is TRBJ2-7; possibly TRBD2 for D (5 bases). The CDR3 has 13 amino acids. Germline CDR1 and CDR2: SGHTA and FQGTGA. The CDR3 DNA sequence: TGTGCCAGCAACTTAACACGGGGATACGAGCAGTACTTC. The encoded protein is CASNLTRGYEQYF. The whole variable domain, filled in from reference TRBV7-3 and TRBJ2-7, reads GAGVSQTPSNKVTEKGKYVELRCDPISGHTALYWYRQSLGQGPEFLIYFQGTGAADDSGLPNDRFFAVRPEGSVSTLKIQRTERGDSAVYLCASNLTRGYEQYFGPGTRLTVT.

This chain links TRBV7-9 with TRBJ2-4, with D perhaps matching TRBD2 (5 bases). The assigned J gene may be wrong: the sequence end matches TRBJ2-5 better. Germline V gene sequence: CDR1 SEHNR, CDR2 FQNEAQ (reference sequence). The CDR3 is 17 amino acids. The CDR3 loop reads CASSPSPGSILIETQYF. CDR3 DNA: TGTGCCAGCAGCCCCTCACCTGGGAGTATATTGATAGAGACCCAGTACTTC.

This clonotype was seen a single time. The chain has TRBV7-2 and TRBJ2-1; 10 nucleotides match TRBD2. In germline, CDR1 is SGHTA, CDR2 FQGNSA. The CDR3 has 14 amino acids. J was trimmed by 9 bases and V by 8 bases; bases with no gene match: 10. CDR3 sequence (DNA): TGTGCCAGCGGCCGGGATATAGCGGGAGGTGAGCAGTTCTTC. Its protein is CASGRDIAGGEQFF.

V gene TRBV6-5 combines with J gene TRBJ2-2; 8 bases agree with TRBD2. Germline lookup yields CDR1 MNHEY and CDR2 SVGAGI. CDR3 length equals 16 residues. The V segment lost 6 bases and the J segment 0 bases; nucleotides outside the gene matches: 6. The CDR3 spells CASRLSGSPNTGELFF. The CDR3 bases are TGTGCCAGCAGACTAAGCGGGAGCCCGAACACCGGGGAGCTGTTTTTT.

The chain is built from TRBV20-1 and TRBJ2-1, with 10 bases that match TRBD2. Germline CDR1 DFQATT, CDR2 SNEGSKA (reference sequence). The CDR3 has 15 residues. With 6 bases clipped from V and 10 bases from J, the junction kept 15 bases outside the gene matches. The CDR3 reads CSAHTPTSGRREQFF. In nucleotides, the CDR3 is TGCAGTGCCCACACACCGACTAGCGGGCGTAGGGAGCAGTTCTTC.

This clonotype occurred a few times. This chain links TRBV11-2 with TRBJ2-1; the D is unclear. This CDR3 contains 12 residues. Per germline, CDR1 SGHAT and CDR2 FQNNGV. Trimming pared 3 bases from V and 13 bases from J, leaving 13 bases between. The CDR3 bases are TGTGCCAGCAGCTTTCCCCTCCTTCCCCAGTTCTTC. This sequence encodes CASSFPLLPQFF.

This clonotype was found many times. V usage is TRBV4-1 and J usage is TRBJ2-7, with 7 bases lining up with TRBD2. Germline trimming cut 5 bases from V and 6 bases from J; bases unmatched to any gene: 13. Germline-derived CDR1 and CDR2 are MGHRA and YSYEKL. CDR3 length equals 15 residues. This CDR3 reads CASSFLGGRASEQYF. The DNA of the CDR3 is TGCGCCAGCAGCTTCCTGGGGGGGAGGGCCTCCGAGCAGTACTTC.

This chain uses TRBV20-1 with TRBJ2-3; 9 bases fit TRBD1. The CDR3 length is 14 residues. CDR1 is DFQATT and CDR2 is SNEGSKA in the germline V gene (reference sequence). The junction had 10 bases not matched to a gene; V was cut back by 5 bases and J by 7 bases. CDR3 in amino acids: CSAPDRGGYYTQYF. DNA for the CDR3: TGCAGTGCTCCAGACAGGGGGGGTTATTATACGCAGTATTTT.

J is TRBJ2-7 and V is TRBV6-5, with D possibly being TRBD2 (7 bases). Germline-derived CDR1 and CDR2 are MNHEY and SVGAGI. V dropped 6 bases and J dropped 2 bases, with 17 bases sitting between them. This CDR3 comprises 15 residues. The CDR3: CASRIGGGDPYEQYF. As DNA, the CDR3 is TGTGCCAGCAGGATAGGGGGAGGGGACCCCTACGAGCAGTACTTC.

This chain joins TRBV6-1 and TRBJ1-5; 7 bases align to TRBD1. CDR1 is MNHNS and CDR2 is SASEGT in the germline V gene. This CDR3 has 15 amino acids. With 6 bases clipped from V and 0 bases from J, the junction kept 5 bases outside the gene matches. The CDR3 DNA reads TGTGCCAGCAGGGGGGACAGCACTAGCAATCAGCCCCAGCATTTT. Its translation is CASRGDSTSNQPQHF.

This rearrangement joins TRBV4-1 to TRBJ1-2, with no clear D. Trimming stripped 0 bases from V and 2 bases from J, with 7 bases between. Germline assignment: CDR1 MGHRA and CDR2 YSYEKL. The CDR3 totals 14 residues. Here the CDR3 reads CASSQDRSNYGYTF. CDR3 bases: TGCGCCAGCAGCCAAGACAGGAGCAACTATGGCTACACCTTC.

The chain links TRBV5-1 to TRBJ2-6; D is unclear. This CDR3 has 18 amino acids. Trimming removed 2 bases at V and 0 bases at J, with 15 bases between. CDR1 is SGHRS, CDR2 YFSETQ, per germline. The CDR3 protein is CASSLGQVAFSGANVLTF. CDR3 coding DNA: TGCGCCAGCAGCTTAGGGCAGGTAGCATTCTCTGGGGCCAACGTCCTGACTTTC. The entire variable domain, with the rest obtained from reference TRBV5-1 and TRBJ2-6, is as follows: KAGVTQTPRYLIKTRGQQVTLSCSPISGHRSVSWYQQTPGQGLQFLFEYFSETQRNKGNFPGRFSGRQFSNSRSEMNVSTLELGDSALYLCASSLGQVAFSGANVLTFGAGSRLTVL.

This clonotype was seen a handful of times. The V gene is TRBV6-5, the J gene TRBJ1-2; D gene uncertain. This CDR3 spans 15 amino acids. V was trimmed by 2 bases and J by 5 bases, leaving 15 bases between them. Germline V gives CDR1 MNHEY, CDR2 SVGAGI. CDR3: CASSYRRVGTYGYTF. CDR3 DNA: TGTGCCAGCAGTTACCGAAGGGTGGGAACTTATGGCTACACCTTC.

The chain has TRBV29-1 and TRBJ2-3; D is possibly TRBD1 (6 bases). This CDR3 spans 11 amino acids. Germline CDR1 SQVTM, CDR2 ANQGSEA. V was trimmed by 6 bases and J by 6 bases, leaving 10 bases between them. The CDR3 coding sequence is TGCAGCGTCGTAACAGGGGATACGCAGTATTTT. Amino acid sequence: CSVVTGDTQYF.

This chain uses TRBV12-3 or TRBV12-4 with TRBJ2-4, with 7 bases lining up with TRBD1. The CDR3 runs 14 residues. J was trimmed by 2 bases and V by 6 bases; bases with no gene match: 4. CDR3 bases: TGTGCCAGCAGGGCAGGGGGATCCAAAAACATTCAGTACTTC. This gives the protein CASRAGGSKNIQYF.

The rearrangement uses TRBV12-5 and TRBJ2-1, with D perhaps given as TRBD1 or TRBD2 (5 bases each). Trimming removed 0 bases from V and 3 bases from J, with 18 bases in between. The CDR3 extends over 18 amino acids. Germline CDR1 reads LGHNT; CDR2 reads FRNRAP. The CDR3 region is CASGLVTFFGTSYNEQFF. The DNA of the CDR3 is TGTGCTAGTGGTTTGGTAACGTTTTTCGGGACGAGCTACAATGAGCAGTTCTTC.

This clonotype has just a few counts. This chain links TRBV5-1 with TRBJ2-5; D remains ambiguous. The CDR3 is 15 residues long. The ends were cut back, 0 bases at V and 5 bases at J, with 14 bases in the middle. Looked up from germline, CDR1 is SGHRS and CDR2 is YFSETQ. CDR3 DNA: TGCGCCAGCAGCTTGGCTGTGATAGGTGGGGAGACCCAGTACTTC. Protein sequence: CASSLAVIGGETQYF.

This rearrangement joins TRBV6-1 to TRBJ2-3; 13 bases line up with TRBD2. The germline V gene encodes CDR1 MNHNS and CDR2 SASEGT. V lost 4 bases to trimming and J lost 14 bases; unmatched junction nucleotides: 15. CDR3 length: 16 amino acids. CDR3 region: CASSGPGTSGIGYAYF. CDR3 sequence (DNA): TGTGCCAGCAGTGGACCCGGGACTAGCGGGATAGGATACGCGTATTTT.

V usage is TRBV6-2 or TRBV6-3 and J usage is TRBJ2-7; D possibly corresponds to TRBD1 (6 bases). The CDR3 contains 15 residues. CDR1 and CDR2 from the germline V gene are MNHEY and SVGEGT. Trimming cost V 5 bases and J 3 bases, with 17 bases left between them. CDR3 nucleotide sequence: TGTGCCAGCAGTACACCGACAGGTTCCTTCTACGAGCAGTACTTC. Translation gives CASSTPTGSFYEQYF.

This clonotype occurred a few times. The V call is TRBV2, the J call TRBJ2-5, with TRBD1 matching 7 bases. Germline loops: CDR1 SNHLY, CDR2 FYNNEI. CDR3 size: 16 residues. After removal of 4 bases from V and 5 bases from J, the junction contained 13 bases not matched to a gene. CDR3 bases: TGTGCCAGCAGTGGGGGCGCCGGGACAGTTTATGAGACCCAGTACTTC. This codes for CASSGGAGTVYETQYF.

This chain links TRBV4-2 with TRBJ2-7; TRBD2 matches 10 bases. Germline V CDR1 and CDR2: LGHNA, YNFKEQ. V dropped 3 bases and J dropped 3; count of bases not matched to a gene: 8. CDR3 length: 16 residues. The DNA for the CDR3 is TGTGCCAGCAGCCACACGAGGACTAGCGGCCACTACGAGCAGTACTTC. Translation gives CASSHTRTSGHYEQYF.

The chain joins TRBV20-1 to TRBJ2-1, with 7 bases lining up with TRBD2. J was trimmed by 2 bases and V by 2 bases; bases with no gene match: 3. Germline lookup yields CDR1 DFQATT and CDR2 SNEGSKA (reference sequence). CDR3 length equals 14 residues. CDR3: CSARPSGPYNEQFF. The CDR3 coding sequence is TGCAGTGCTAGACCTAGCGGTCCCTACAATGAGCAGTTCTTC.

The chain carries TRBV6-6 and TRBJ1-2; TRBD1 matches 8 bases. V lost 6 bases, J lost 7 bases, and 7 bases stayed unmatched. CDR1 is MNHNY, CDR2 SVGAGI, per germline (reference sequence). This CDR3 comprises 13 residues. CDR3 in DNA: TGTGCCAGCAGGGACAGGGATTCCGGTGGCTACACCTTC. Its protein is CASRDRDSGGYTF.

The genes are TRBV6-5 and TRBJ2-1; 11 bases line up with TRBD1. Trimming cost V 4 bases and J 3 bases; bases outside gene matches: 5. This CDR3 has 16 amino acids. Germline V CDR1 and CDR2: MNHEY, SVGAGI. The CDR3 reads CASSLPGTGGYNEQFF. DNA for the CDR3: TGTGCCAGCAGTTTGCCCGGGACAGGGGGCTACAATGAGCAGTTCTTC.

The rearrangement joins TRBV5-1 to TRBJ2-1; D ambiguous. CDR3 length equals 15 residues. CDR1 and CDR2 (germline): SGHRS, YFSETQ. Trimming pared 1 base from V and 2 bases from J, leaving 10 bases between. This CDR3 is CASSLLGSTYNEQFF. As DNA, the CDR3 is TGCGCCAGCAGCTTGCTCGGGTCCACCTACAATGAGCAGTTCTTC.